One TCR beta chain is described in this entry. The CDR3 totals 18 residues. CDR1 is SGHVS, CDR2 FQNEAQ, per germline. The germline V and J ends were trimmed by 4 bases and 7 bases, with 26 bases remaining between them. This sample was included in a study of T cell repertoires in cytomegalovirus infection. TCRdb reanalysed the reads using MiXCR and keeps one entry per CDR3 protein. The sample holds more than 200,000 distinct CDR3 sequences, roughly 10% seen once. The V gene is TRBV7-8, the J gene TRBJ1-5; D is unresolved. Specimen: PBMCs. The TCR comes from a human donor in good health (CMV status not recorded). Some clones in this sample may be carry-over from other donors' samples. CDR3 nucleotide sequence: TGTGCCAGCAGCTCCACCCCTGTTCAACTCATAGGTGTACAGCCCCAGCATTTT. Its translation is CASSSTPVQLIGVQPQHF.